This T cell receptor beta chain is from a study of blood T cell repertoires in COVID-19 (dated by TCRdb to the early 2020s). Describing the broader study: Samples covering the acute and convalescent phases of COVID-19 were provided by collaborators in the United States, Italy and Spain. The prospective study material was composed of cDNA or gDNA derived from T cells, B-cell-depleted T cells, or PBMCs. The dataset comprised deeply sampled blood TCRbeta repertoires from subjects exposed to, actively infected with, or recovered from COVID-19. The repertoires were made available in a free public database intended to serve as a resource for research on the immune response to SARS-CoV-2. The samples were drawn from the first 160 participants of the ongoing ImmuneRACE study and from roughly 1,300 subjects provided by 6 global collaborators. A de-identified subject ID, COVID-19 status, age in years and sex were almost always included in the sample metadata. Where available, HLA class I and class II types were taken from metadata supplied by the sample provider and were not determined by assay-based typing. General study outcomes and caveats: The amount of clinical and demographic metadata varied by source and participant and was provided uncurated.

The immunoSEQ Assay, a bias-controlled multiplex PCR, was used to amplify TCRbeta CDR3 regions from genomic DNA. In the authors' own workflow: Within the assay, amplification of reference gene primers was used to estimate how many nucleated cells each sample contained. To quantify the absolute abundance of each unique TCRbeta CDR3 rearrangement, sequence reads were collapsed and filtered. For each sample, productive Simpson clonality was calculated as the square root of Simpson's diversity index over productive rearrangements. This immuneACCESS table, as held by TCRdb, lists in-frame sequences with V and J called but not all clones. Of the missing ones, under half trace to an unresolved V gene in checked studies; the others have no known cause. The V and J calls and clone size were taken over from that table, and D and trimming were inferred from the DNA. The sample yields 150,000 to 200,000 clones; 82% were counted once. The ten top clones hold less than 5.5% of the sample.

Points on this clone: The antigen it recognizes is unknown. Per-base qualities were not stored, and no clone one base away is much larger.

V trim: 4 bases; J trim: 5 bases; unmatched bases: 10. Per the germline V gene, SGHAT is the CDR1 and FQNNGV is the CDR2. The CDR3 starts with the cysteine, ends with the phenylalanine, and has 15 residues. Here the CDR3 DNA is all that survives: 45 bases in frame from base 1. Participants in the prospective study were aged about 18 to 95 years, lived in 20 to 25 United States geographic areas, and enrolled through a virtual design. In the prospective study, participants were assigned to cohorts based on the clinical history participants reported in a screening survey and a study questionnaire. In the prospective study, mobile phlebotomists collected whole blood, serum and a nasopharyngeal or oropharyngeal swab from each participant. Over a 2-month period, participants in the prospective study had the option of providing additional blood draws and questionnaires. Before DNA extraction, blood samples from the prospective study were shipped at room temperature or frozen.

Rearrangement joined TRBV11-2 to TRBJ1-1; 7 central nucleotides agree with TRBD1. The clonotype was recovered from a woman aged 55-75 years with acute COVID-19. The source material was PBMCs or T cells enriched from blood (not recorded which). The bases read TGTGCCAGCAGCTCCCACAGGGGCGAGGGTACTGAAGCTTTCTTT. Translation gives CASSSHRGEGTEAFF.